These 5 T cell receptor beta chains share one sample of origin, sequenced in a study of T cell responses to AZD1222 COVID-19 vaccine. Repertoires were generated with immunoSEQ multiplex PCR, while TCRdb's copy carries only in-frame clones and drops some. Among about 55,000 clones listed, nearly 90% were seen once. The sample here was peripheral blood, taken on day 0 of AZD1222 vaccination. The source of these receptors is an adult in good health.

J is TRBJ2-7 and V is TRBV12-3 or TRBV12-4; no clear D gene. The CDR3 loop spans 11 amino acids. V was shortened by 5 bases and J by 6 bases, with 8 bases between the two germline ends. CDR3 in DNA: TGTGCCAGCAGTATAACTGGCGAGCAGTACTTC. This translates into CASSITGEQYF.

In its sample, this clone was seen a few times. V is TRBV6-5 and J is TRBJ2-7, with 10 bases identical to TRBD2. CDR3 length equals 15 residues. Germline V gene sequence: CDR1 MNHEY, CDR2 SVGAGI. The ends lost 8 bases at V and 7 bases at J; junction bases unmatched: 14. The CDR3 DNA reads as TGTGCCAGCTCCCCCGAAGCGGGGGGGCTTGGAGAGCAGTACTTC. This gives the protein CASSPEAGGLGEQYF.

V usage is TRBV15 and J usage is TRBJ1-6, with D uncertain. Trimming cost V 0 bases and J 0 bases, with 15 bases left between them. The CDR3 covers 19 residues. The germline V gene encodes CDR1 LNHNV and CDR2 YYDKDF (reference sequence). In DNA, the CDR3 is TGTGCCACCAGCAGAGACCGGTTATTTGTGAGCTCCTATAATTCACCCCTCCACTTT. Translating gives CATSRDRLFVSSYNSPLHF.

The V and J genes are TRBV28 and TRBJ1-2, with D possibly matching TRBD1 (6 bases). The germline V gene encodes CDR1 MDHEN and CDR2 SYDVKM. The V and J ends lost 6 bases and 2 bases respectively, with 13 bases between them. The CDR3 consists of 14 residues. In DNA, the CDR3 is TGTGCCAGCAGGCCTATAGACAGGAACTATGGCTACACCTTC. Residues: CASRPIDRNYGYTF.

The chain joins TRBV12-3 or TRBV12-4 to TRBJ2-3; D remains ambiguous. V lost 3 bases, J lost 0 bases, and 1 base lay in between. This CDR3 comprises 12 residues. The DNA of the CDR3 is TGTGCCAGCAGTTTCAGCACAGATACGCAGTATTTT. It codes for CASSFSTDTQYF.